A single sample is the source of the 21 T cell receptor beta chains below, sequenced in a study of T cell responses to AZD1222 COVID-19 vaccine. Clones were read by immunoSEQ multiplex PCR, and TCRdb kept only the in-frame ones, dropping some. The profile shows 120,000 or so clones, approximately 86% of them singletons. This sample comprised peripheral blood, obtained on day 0 of AZD1222 vaccination. Source of these receptors: an adult in good health.

This clone appeared a single time. The chain carries TRBV6-5 and TRBJ1-3; unclear D gene. The CDR3 runs to 13 residues. Trimming stripped 6 bases from V and 0 bases from J, with 6 bases between. Per germline, CDR1 MNHEY and CDR2 SVGAGI. DNA for the CDR3: TGTGCCAGCAGGCCGTTCTCTGGAAACACCATATATTTT. Translation gives CASRPFSGNTIYF.

The chain combines TRBV5-1 with TRBJ1-2; TRBD1 matches 8 bases. V dropped 3 bases and J dropped 6; count of bases not matched to a gene: 1. Germline V CDR1 and CDR2: SGHRS, YFSETQ. CDR3 length: 12 residues. CDR3 protein: CASSSGQDGYTF. The DNA of the CDR3 is TGCGCCAGCAGCTCGGGACAGGATGGCTACACCTTC.

On this clone: The sample contains more than one DNA sequence encoding this CDR3. The chain uses TRBV3-1 (or the pseudogene TRBV3-2) and TRBJ2-3; 10 bases are a match to TRBD2. Germline V gene lookup returns CDR1 LGHDT and CDR2 YNNKEL (reference sequence). There are 16 residues in the CDR3. V trimming: 4 bases; J trimming: 0 bases; junction bases outside the gene matches: 4. The CDR3 DNA reads TGTGCCAGCAGCCCGTTAGCGGGGGGTAGCACAGATACGCAGTATTTT. Amino acids: CASSPLAGGSTDTQYF.

This chain links TRBV5-1 with TRBJ2-3; TRBD1 might be the D (6 bases). Germline V gives CDR1 SGHRS, CDR2 YFSETQ. Trimming pared 2 bases from V and 1 base from J, leaving 14 bases between. This CDR3 has 16 residues. The CDR3 loop reads CASSLSGQPRTDTQYF. CDR3 bases: TGCGCCAGCAGCTTATCCGGACAGCCGCGCACAGATACGCAGTATTTT.

The rearrangement links TRBV25-1 to TRBJ2-7; D is possibly TRBD1 or TRBD2 (5 bases each). The V gene's germline CDR1 is MGHDK and CDR2 SYGVNS. The CDR3 spans 11 residues. Trimming removed 5 bases from V and 7 bases from J, with 9 bases in between. The CDR3 reads CASSSEGEQYF. In DNA, the CDR3 is TGTGCCAGCAGTTCTGAGGGGGAGCAGTACTTC.

The V call is TRBV11-2, the J call TRBJ1-3; 7 nucleotides line up with TRBD1. Germline trimming cut 1 base from V and 4 bases from J; bases unmatched to any gene: 4. The V gene's germline CDR1 is SGHAT and CDR2 FQNNGV. The CDR3 has 15 residues. The chain's CDR3 is CASSLVRQGGNTIYF. The CDR3 DNA follows: TGTGCCAGCAGCTTAGTCCGACAGGGCGGAAACACCATATATTTT.

The rearrangement uses TRBV28 and TRBJ2-7; D unresolved. From germline, CDR1 is MDHEN and CDR2 SYDVKM. The CDR3 contains 15 residues. Between the trimmed V and J ends, which lost 3 bases and 3 bases, there was a span of 15 bases. The CDR3 DNA reads as TGTGCCAGCAGTTTGACTCTAGGGCTTCGCTACGAGCAGTACTTC. It specifies CASSLTLGLRYEQYF.

V usage is TRBV27 and J usage is TRBJ1-2, with a possible D match to TRBD1 (5 bases). The CDR3 is 13 amino acids. The V end was cut by 4 bases, the J end by 1 base, with 7 bases between. Germline values: CDR1 MNHEY, CDR2 SMNVEV (reference sequence). The CDR3 protein is CASSSDINYGYTF. For the CDR3, the DNA is TGTGCCAGCAGTTCGGACATTAACTATGGCTACACCTTC.

The gene calls are TRBV6-4 and TRBJ2-2; weak D call: TRBD1 (6 bases). Per the germline V gene, CDR1 is MRHNA and CDR2 is SNTAGT. The CDR3 covers 14 residues. Trimming left V 5 bases short and J 1 base short, with 8 bases between. CDR3 sequence (DNA): TGTGCCAGCAGTATGACAGGGAACACCGGGGAGCTGTTTTTT. This encodes CASSMTGNTGELFF.

This sequence joins TRBV7-2 and TRBJ1-4; maybe TRBD1 (6 bases). CDR1 and CDR2 (germline): SGHTA, FQGNSA. The CDR3 has 15 residues. Trimming left V 5 bases short and J 8 bases short, with 18 bases between. The CDR3 region is CASSVNTGSREKLFF. For the CDR3, the DNA is TGTGCCAGCAGCGTTAACACAGGGTCCCGGGAAAAACTGTTTTTT.

The chain is built from TRBV9 and TRBJ2-5, with 8 positions matching TRBD2. This CDR3 has 14 amino acids. Germline V gene lookup returns CDR1 SGDLS and CDR2 YYNGEE. With 4 bases clipped from V and 5 bases from J, the junction kept 7 bases outside the gene matches. The CDR3 region has the DNA TGTGCCAGCAGCCGGGGACTAGTTGGGGAGACCCAGTACTTC. Translation gives CASSRGLVGETQYF.

The chain employs TRBV7-6 and TRBJ1-2; a possible D gene is TRBD1 (5 bases). CDR1 is SGHVS, CDR2 FNYEAQ, per germline. The CDR3 is made up of 15 amino acids. Between the trimmed V and J ends, which lost 5 bases and 0 bases, there was a span of 13 bases. The CDR3 sequence is CASSPNRGTNYGYTF. As DNA, the CDR3 is TGTGCCAGCAGCCCCAATCGGGGGACTAACTATGGCTACACCTTC.

The chain carries TRBV19 and TRBJ2-2, with 7 bases aligning to TRBD1. Germline trimming cut 8 bases from V and 7 bases from J; bases unmatched to any gene: 13. The CDR3 is 15 residues long. Germline V lookup: CDR1 LNHDA, CDR2 SQIVND (reference sequence). CDR3 loop: CASQASGRGHGELFF. The DNA of the CDR3 is TGTGCCAGTCAAGCTTCGGGAAGGGGGCACGGGGAGCTGTTTTTT. The full variable domain, completed using reference TRBV19 and TRBJ2-2, is DGGITQSPKYLFRKEGQNVTLSCEQNLNHDAMYWYRQDPGQGLRLIYYSQIVNDFQKGDIAEGYSVSREKKESFPLTVTSAQKNPTAFYLCASQASGRGHGELFFGEGSRLTVL.

The chain uses TRBV5-1 and TRBJ2-3, with D unresolved. Germline loops: CDR1 SGHRS, CDR2 YFSETQ. Trimming removed 6 bases from V and 2 bases from J, with 4 bases in between. The CDR3 is 11 residues long. CDR3 sequence reads: CASISTDTQYF. The CDR3 DNA sequence: TGCGCCAGCATTTCCACAGATACGCAGTATTTT.

The chain joins TRBV5-5 to TRBJ1-1, with D perhaps TRBD1 (5 bases). The CDR3 has 14 amino acids. Germline V gene lookup returns CDR1 SGHKS and CDR2 YYEKEE (reference sequence). The V end lost 0 bases, the J end lost 4 bases, and 10 bases lay between the germline ends. The CDR3 region has the DNA TGTGCCAGCAGCTTGGGCAGGGACGGCACTGAAGCTTTCTTT. Residues: CASSLGRDGTEAFF.

The chain links TRBV30 to TRBJ2-3; D remains unclear. The CDR3 contains 15 residues. V was shortened by 4 bases and J by 2 bases, with 16 bases between the two germline ends. The germline gives CDR1 GTSNPN, CDR2 SVGIG (reference sequence). The CDR3 region is CAWIPFSAPTDTQYF. The DNA of the CDR3 is TGTGCCTGGATTCCTTTCTCAGCCCCCACAGATACGCAGTATTTT.

This clone appeared a few times. The chain couples TRBV19 to TRBJ1-2; D gene ambiguous. V dropped 3 bases and J dropped 2 bases, with 10 bases sitting between them. Germline V CDR1 and CDR2: LNHDA, SQIVND (reference sequence). CDR3 length: 14 amino acids. The CDR3 DNA sequence: TGTGCCAGTAGTATGCGAGGACCCAACTATGGCTACACCTTC. Translating it yields CASSMRGPNYGYTF.

The chain links TRBV7-9 to TRBJ2-7; no firm D call. There are 14 residues in the CDR3. Germline CDR1 reads SEHNR; CDR2 reads FQNEAQ (reference sequence). V shed 5 bases and J shed 4 bases, with 15 bases lying between them. The CDR3 protein is CASSVRNTAYEQYF. The CDR3 bases are TGTGCCAGCAGCGTTCGAAATACCGCTTACGAGCAGTACTTC. The full variable domain, rest sourced from reference TRBV7-9 and TRBJ2-7, is DTGVSQNPRHKITKRGQNVTFRCDPISEHNRLYWYRQTLGQGPEFLTYFQNEAQLEKSRLLSDRFSAERPKGSFSTLEIQRTEQGDSAMYLCASSVRNTAYEQYFGPGTRLTVT.

The rearrangement links TRBV10-3 to TRBJ1-5; D is ambiguous. The V gene lost 0 bases and the J gene lost 7 bases, with 4 bases spanning the gap. The CDR3 sequence is 12 residues long. CDR1 ENHRY and CDR2 SYGVKD come from the germline V gene. For the CDR3, the DNA is TGTGCCATCAGTGAGTCGGGCCAGCCCCAGCATTTT. Translating it yields CAISESGQPQHF.

The V gene is TRBV29-1, the J gene TRBJ1-5; D is uncertain. Germline V gives CDR1 SQVTM, CDR2 ANQGSEA. V lost 4 bases and J 10 bases, leaving 14 bases between the germline ends. The length of the CDR3 is 12 residues. The CDR3 DNA is TGCAGCGTTGGTGGCAGCGAGGTTCCCCAGCATTTT. This sequence encodes CSVGGSEVPQHF.

Here the CDR3 reads CASSKGPTDGYTF. The CDR3, as DNA: TGCGCCAGCAGCAAGGGACCAACAGATGGCTACACCTTC. This chain uses TRBV5-1 with TRBJ1-2, with TRBD1 as a possible D gene (5 bases). Germline CDR1 SGHRS, CDR2 YFSETQ. The CDR3 totals 13 residues. Trimming shortened V by 4 bases and J by 6 bases, and 13 bases separated the two germline ends.